Only a few counts were recorded for the clone carrying this T cell receptor beta chain. What it binds is not known. CDR3 length: 15 residues. The germline CDR1 and CDR2 sequences are SGHDT and YYEEEE. With 0 bases removed from V and 2 bases from J, the gap between germline ends came to 12 bases. This record belongs to a study of post-analysis software for immune sequencing data. Findings of the study overall: Normalized Chao1 diversity was significantly lower in multiple sclerosis patients than in controls. When patients were compared with controls, 4 or 5 TRBV segments were more frequent, TRBV5-6, TRBV5-1 and TRBV20-1 among them.

The TCR beta cDNA libraries contained unique molecular identifiers. T cells, roughly 1 to 10 million of them, yielded some 500,000 cDNA molecules. TCRdb fed the PCR reads into MiXCR, producing one record per CDR3 protein. The table includes 700,000 to 900,000 distinct CDR3 sequences, around 45% detected once. The clonotype was recovered from a girl between 10 and 17 years old with multiple sclerosis. V and J are TRBV5-6 and TRBJ2-7, with a tentative D call TRBD1 (6 bases). Sequences were obtained from blood. The CDR3 reads CASSLAPGTTYEQYF. In nucleotides, the CDR3 is TGTGCCAGCAGCTTGGCCCCCGGGACAACCTACGAGCAGTACTTC.